This TCR beta chain was sequenced during a study of cytomegalovirus exposure and HLA in healthy donors (dated by TCRdb to the late 2010s). Background for the entire study: An earlier analysis of roughly 630 of the donors reported about 290 Gb of sequence data and approximately 110 million unique TCR beta sequences from about 200 million T cells. An earlier analysis of roughly 580 of the donors used high-throughput TCR beta sequencing to judge whether each TCR beta V gene segment behaved as functional or pseudogenic. A later analysis re-examined previously published TCR beta repertoires from 600 to 700 donors and added high-resolution HLA genotyping to investigate patterns of TCR occurrence. Roughly 300 gigabases of sequencing data and roughly 80 million unique TCR sequences made up an early release that covered 640 HLA-typed donors. The number of donors typed differed by locus, with roughly 620-630 for A, B, C, DRB1 and DQB1, approximately 500 for DQA1, 606 for DPA1, and approximately 470 for DPB1. Donor age, sex, ethnicity and CMV serostatus were collected together with the repertoire data. The study combined high-throughput TCR immunosequencing, statistical association of individual TCRs with disease status, and machine learning to predict cytomegalovirus infection status. The study aimed to test whether cataloging public T cell receptors could reveal signatures of past pathogen exposure. All discovery cohort repertoires had been generated using a single sequencing platform. On average, roughly 250,000 unique TCR beta nucleotide sequences were sequenced per donor among 398 genotyped donors of the cohort, with 15% to 20% of those sequences being non-productive. The genetic ancestry cluster associated with self-reported Caucasian donors included 81% of the roughly 400 genotyped donors. Class I and class II HLA loci were covered by the typing at four-digit resolution. Because of strong linkage in the cohort, a handful of DR-DQ haplotypes were treated as single units for association and clustering. Along with the roughly 670-subject first cohort, a separate validation cohort of over a hundred different subjects was used. The T cell repertoires of 550 to 850 subjects were profiled by immunosequencing and related to cytomegalovirus serostatus. The later analysis used no new phenotypic data to find candidate immune exposures, relying instead on TCR beta sequences and their occurrence across donors. A later genetic analysis used genome-wide SNP genotypes for about three fifths of the 666 donors, treating that subset as a discovery cohort. The full study reports these points: The authors suggested that the approach could potentially be extended to other disease states and immunological phenotypes. The presence/absence analyses assumed that sequencing depth was roughly uniform across donors, and that assumption may not be true. The study listed 164 TCR beta chains as associated with cytomegalovirus. In an earlier analysis of about 550 of the donors, most TCR beta V segments were observed in productive rearrangements about 90% or about 30% of the time, broadly matching IMGT annotations. V-gene and J-gene trimming of TCR beta chains was associated with a missense DCLRE1C variant in a later genetic analysis, and the association was replicated in an independent cohort. The sequencing pipeline was judged likely to have produced a cluster of highly shared sequence variants as a technical artifact. A further reported finding was that TCR beta sequences accurately predicted the HLA-A and HLA-B alleles for most subjects in the first cohort. Compared with equally common non-associated chains, HLA-associated TCR beta chains in a later analysis were more clonally expanded and had lower generation probabilities. A few of the identified cytomegalovirus-associated TCR beta chains were confirmed in vitro to be specific for cytomegalovirus antigens. For the cohort, immune exposure information was limited to CMV serostatus. Because some donors lacked HLA typing at each locus, the association tests relied only on the typed subset. In this cohort, only TCR beta chains were sequenced, and detectable features were limited by the absence of alpha or paired-chain data. A later genetic analysis reported fewer N-insertions in productive TCRs among donors in an Asian-associated ancestry cluster than the roughly 700-donor mean. A later analysis found that TCR association rates varied across HLA loci, with DRB1 alleles showing the most associated TCRs and HLA-C alleles the fewest. While some public TCRs were present in many individuals, most TCR sequences turned up only very rarely across donors. According to a later analysis, most CMV-associated TCR beta chains appeared to be HLA-restricted, and the HLA associations seemed to be driven largely by CMV exposure. Specific HLA alleles were associated with 16,951 TCR beta sequences at a false discovery rate of 0.05 in a later analysis. The earlier analysis of approximately 590 of the donors excluded roughly 17 rarely observed V segments, including chromosome 9 orphons, because counts were too low. Strong co-occurrence of HLA alleles, especially DR and DQ, made assigning TCR associations to individual alleles difficult. The 87-base-pair reads could not distinguish some IMGT-functional V segments, including TRBV6-2 and TRBV6-3, so those segments were excluded. According to a later analysis, parvovirus B19, influenza, CMV and Epstein-Barr virus appeared linked to several top co-occurrence clusters. The classifier was reported to diagnose cytomegalovirus status with high specificity and sensitivity in both the original and validation cohorts. Linkage disequilibrium might explain the correlated functional status among segregating V segments, but an unknown experimental factor could not be ruled out.

Libraries were made using the immunoSEQ multiplex PCR assay. The multiplex PCR relied on a mix of 60 forward primers for TCR Vbeta segments and 13 reverse primers for TCR Jbeta segments. Amplification of the CDR3 region of rearranged TCR beta genes was performed with a multiplex PCR assay on genomic DNA. Amplified TCR beta libraries were sequenced as 87-base-pair reads on the Illumina HiSeq System. As for the authors' bioinformatics: A later analysis tallied around 82 million unique TCR beta chains across the 666 repertoires, and around 10 million of those chains were shared by two or more donors. A nearest-neighbor algorithm error-corrected the raw reads and collapsed the reads into unique sequences, merging closely related sequences to remove PCR and sequencing errors. Alignment of CDR3 sequences to IMGT reference sequences was used to assign V, D and J gene segments. Each retained sequence needed at least a six-nucleotide match to both a V gene segment and a J gene segment. Rearrangements were classified as productive when the CDR3 lacked stop codons and remained in frame with V and J, and all other rearrangements were classified as non-productive. Following IMGT convention, CDR3 was defined as the stretch from the second conserved V-encoded cysteine to the conserved J-encoded phenylalanine. The earlier analysis of about 590 of the donors excluded sequences that lacked an unambiguous match to a single V gene segment. An earlier analysis of several hundred of the donors called V segments functional above 56.7% productive rearrangements and segregating when the between-donor standard deviation exceeded 5%. A statistical classification framework was built to diagnose cytomegalovirus status from the catalog of TCR beta chain sequences. V and J gene assignment, in a later analysis, came from comparing TCR nucleotide sequences with IMGT/GENE-DB human TR gene sequences. Using the TCRdist pipeline, a later analysis assigned CDR3 sequences along with most-parsimonious VDJ recombination scenarios. A later analysis defined each TCR beta chain by its CDR3 amino acid sequence plus V-gene family, and excluded reads lacking a unique V-gene family. A later analysis removed 600 or so highly shared, low-generation-probability nucleotide sequences to deal with suspected cross-contamination and a sequencing artifact. In a later analysis, a clonal expansion index was calculated for each public chain from normalized within-repertoire ranks of inferred template counts. Generation probabilities in a later analysis came from a VDJ recombination model fitted to out-of-frame rearrangements, and those results were checked against IGoR. In a later analysis, TCR-TCR, TCR-HLA and TCR-CMV co-occurrence was scored with hypergeometric tests, and a repertoire-size bias correction was applied to TCR pairs. A later analysis estimated false discovery rates by permuting HLA or CMV assignments 20 times. In a later analysis, co-occurring TCRs were grouped with DBSCAN, and TCRdist sequence similarity was added when clustering was performed within HLA-allele-positive subsets. Co-occurrence clustering excluded repertoires with fewer than 30,000 or more than 120,000 public chains, plus five with anomalous nucleotide sharing. Imported from immuneACCESS, the table was reduced by TCRdb to in-frame sequences with V and J called. These copies leave out some clones; in studies compared against another copy, an unresolved V gene accounts for under half, and the cause of the remainder is not known. The D gene and trimming were derived from the DNA, and the V and J assignments and clone size from that table. Recorded for this sample are under 30,000 clones; 75% to 80% of them occurred a single time. Jointly, the top ten make up 4% to 5.5% of the sample.

The CDR3 runs 15 amino acids, cysteine and phenylalanine included. The sequence is cut down to CDR3 DNA, 45 bases in frame from base 1. V loses 2 bases at its end and J loses 2 bases; junction bases beyond the gene matches: 4. CDR1 SNHLY and CDR2 FYNNEI were looked up in the germline V gene. In regard to this clone: Its specific antigen is unknown. No base qualities exist here, and no much larger clone lies one base off it.

The cohort was made up of 500 to 850 healthy bone marrow donors. At the time of sampling, all cohort members were nominally healthy, though unrecorded immune exposures were likely present. The donor tested CMV seronegative, placing the donor among the 350 to 400 seronegative members of the cohort. Every donor gave a peripheral blood sample, and the peripheral blood mononuclear cells from that sample were used for TCR beta sequencing. Genomic DNA was extracted from the blood cell samples with the Qiagen DNeasy Blood Extraction Kit. The receptor was derived from a male donor in good health and CMV-seronegative. This chain joins TRBV2 to TRBJ2-7; the junction holds 9 bases that match TRBD2. Sequenced sample: PBMCs. This receptor carries the CDR3 CASSELAGKAYEQYF. The DNA is TGTGCCAGCAGTGAACTAGCGGGAAAAGCCTACGAGCAGTACTTC.